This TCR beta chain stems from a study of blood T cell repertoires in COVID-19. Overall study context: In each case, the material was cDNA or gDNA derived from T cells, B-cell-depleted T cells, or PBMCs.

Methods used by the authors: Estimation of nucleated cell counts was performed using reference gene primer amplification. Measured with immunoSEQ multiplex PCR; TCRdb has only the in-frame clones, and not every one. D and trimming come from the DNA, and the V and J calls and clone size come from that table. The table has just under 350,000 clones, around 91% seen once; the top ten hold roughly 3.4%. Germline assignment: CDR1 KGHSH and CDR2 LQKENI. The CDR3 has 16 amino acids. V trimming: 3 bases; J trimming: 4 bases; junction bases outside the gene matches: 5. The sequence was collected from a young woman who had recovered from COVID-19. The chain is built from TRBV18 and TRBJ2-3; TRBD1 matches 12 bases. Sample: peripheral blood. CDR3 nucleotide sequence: TGTGCCAGCTCACCTCCGGGACAGGGGGCCTCAGATACGCAGTATTTT. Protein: CASSPPGQGASDTQYF.